This T cell receptor beta chain was recorded in a study of blood T cell repertoires in COVID-19 (dated by TCRdb to the early 2020s). General notes on the study: Samples covering the acute and convalescent phases of COVID-19 were provided by collaborators in the United States, Italy and Spain. The prospective study material was composed of cDNA or gDNA derived from T cells, B-cell-depleted T cells, or PBMCs. The dataset comprised deeply sampled blood TCRbeta repertoires from subjects exposed to, actively infected with, or recovered from COVID-19. The repertoires were released in a freely available public database intended as a resource for research on the immune response to SARS-CoV-2. The samples were drawn from the first 160 participants of the ongoing ImmuneRACE study and from roughly 1,300 subjects provided by 6 global collaborators. Nearly every sample came with metadata listing a de-identified subject ID, COVID-19 status, age in years and sex. HLA class I and class II types, where available, came from metadata supplied by the sample provider rather than from assay-based typing. On the study overall, not on this receptor specifically: Clinical and demographic metadata were provided uncurated, with the amount varying by source and participant.

The immunoSEQ Assay, a bias-controlled multiplex PCR, was used to amplify TCRbeta CDR3 regions from genomic DNA. The paper's data handling went like this. The number of nucleated cells in each sample was estimated from the amplification of reference gene primers within the assay. To quantify the absolute abundance of each unique TCRbeta CDR3 rearrangement, sequence reads were collapsed and filtered. For each sample, productive Simpson clonality was calculated as the square root of Simpson's diversity index across productive rearrangements. The table was pulled from immuneACCESS by TCRdb, which kept in-frame rearrangements only. Such tables lose some clones; where checked, under half of the loss comes from unresolved V genes, and the rest has no known cause. D and trimming were read from the DNA, whereas the V and J calls and clone size are those reported in that table. For this sample the table gives 150,000 to 200,000 clones, of which about 89% were detected only once. Under 3.5% of the sample rests with the top ten.

Collaborating institutions collected whole blood in K2EDTA tubes following their own protocols. For TCRbeta analysis, collaborator samples were shipped as frozen whole blood, as isolated PBMCs, or as DNA extracted from either sample type. A word on this clone: Its specific antigen is unknown. No base quality information exists; no much larger clone differs at one position. Different DNA sequences within this sample yield the same CDR3.

Taken from the germline V gene, the CDR1 and CDR2 loops are SGHTA and FQGNSA. The germline V and J ends show losses of 5 bases and 5 bases respectively, and no gene match explains 5 bases of the junction. The CDR3 holds 14 amino acids from the cysteine to the phenylalanine. The only DNA kept is the CDR3, 42 bases in frame from the first base. The origin of this receptor is a man between 65 and 85 years old with acute or convalescent COVID-19. This sequence uses TRBV7-2 and TRBJ2-5; the junction holds 10 bases that match TRBD2. The specimen sequenced was peripheral blood. This receptor has the CDR3 CASSPGTSAETQYF. The DNA sequence reads TGTGCCAGCAGCCCCGGGACTAGCGCGGAGACCCAGTACTTC.